Following are 8 T cell receptor beta chains from one sample sequenced in a study of shared clonotypes between healthy human individuals. TCRdb's table, derived via immunoSEQ multiplex PCR, lists solely in-frame clones and lacks some. The sample lists about 380,000 clones, approximately 97% occurring once. Sequencing input: memory CD8+ T cells sorted from blood. The subset denotes: CD45RO+ cells pooled with CCR7-negative TemRA cells. The receptors were sampled from a man between 25 and 39 years old in good health.

The chain is built from TRBV19 and TRBJ1-6; D gene uncertain. The germline gives CDR1 LNHDA, CDR2 SQIVND (reference sequence). The CDR3 is 14 amino acids. V lost 5 bases to trimming and J lost 5 bases, with 10 bases between them. This CDR3 reads CASSQAGDNSPLHF. The CDR3 DNA reads TGTGCCAGTAGTCAGGCGGGAGATAATTCACCCCTCCACTTT.

The gene calls are TRBV29-1 and TRBJ2-5; tentative D call: TRBD1 (5 bases). Looked up from germline, CDR1 is SQVTM and CDR2 is ANQGSEA. Trimming shortened V by 6 bases and J by 4 bases, and 12 bases separated the two germline ends. This CDR3 comprises 12 residues. The CDR3 DNA reads as TGCAGCGTGAGCAGGGTATTAGAGACCCAGTACTTC. This sequence encodes CSVSRVLETQYF.

The J gene is TRBJ2-5, the V gene TRBV29-1; 7 bases fit TRBD2. The V and J ends lost 4 bases and 2 bases, in that order; junction bases with no gene match: 4. Germline lookup yields CDR1 SQVTM and CDR2 ANQGSEA. This CDR3 comprises 13 residues. CDR3 bases: TGCAGCGTTGGGGAGGGCAGGCAAGAGACCCAGTACTTC. Translated, it gives CSVGEGRQETQYF. The entire variable domain, with the rest obtained from reference TRBV29-1 and TRBJ2-5, is as follows: SAVISQKPSRDICQRGTSLTIQCQVDSQVTMMFWYRQQPGQSLTLIATANQGSEATYESGFVIDKFPISRPNLTFSTLTVSNMSPEDSSIYLCSVGEGRQETQYFGPGTRLLVL.

The V call is TRBV28, the J call TRBJ1-1; D uncertain. This CDR3 is built from 12 residues. Germline CDR1 reads MDHEN; CDR2 reads SYDVKM. Trimming left V 6 bases short and J 7 bases short, with 12 bases between. The CDR3 nucleotides are TGTGCCAGCAGCGGAGTACCCGGTGAAGCTTTCTTT. Amino acids: CASSGVPGEAFF.

In this sample, this clone turned up once. V gene TRBV10-3 combines with J gene TRBJ2-3, with TRBD2 matching over 10 bases. The CDR3 totals 17 residues. CDR1 is ENHRY, CDR2 SYGVKD, per germline. V lost 2 bases to trimming and J lost 2 bases; unmatched junction nucleotides: 7. CDR3 loop: CAISEARLAGDTDTQYF. DNA of the CDR3: TGTGCCATCAGTGAGGCTAGACTAGCGGGCGACACAGATACGCAGTATTTT.

The chain recombines TRBV7-9 with TRBJ2-3; D uncertain. This CDR3 has 10 residues. Germline-derived CDR1 and CDR2 are SEHNR and FQNEAQ (reference sequence). The V end lost 5 bases, the J end lost 8 bases, and 5 bases lay between the germline ends. CDR3 in DNA: TGTGCCAGCAGCCCACTTACGCAGTATTTT. This gives the protein CASSPLTQYF.

The count of this clone is one. Other nucleotide sequences in the sample specify the same CDR3. The chain uses TRBV28 and TRBJ1-2, with TRBD1 matching over 8 bases. The ends lost 6 bases at V and 4 bases at J; junction bases unmatched: 1. CDR1 is MDHEN, CDR2 SYDVKM, per germline. This CDR3 region has 12 residues. Here the CDR3 reads CASRTGGYGYTF. CDR3 nucleotides: TGTGCCAGCAGAACAGGGGGCTATGGCTACACCTTC.

The gene calls are TRBV7-9 and TRBJ1-3; the D gene is possibly TRBD1 (5 bases). V was pared by 1 base and J by 0 bases, with 10 bases between. From germline, CDR1 is SEHNR and CDR2 FQNEAQ (reference sequence). This CDR3 spans 16 amino acids. The CDR3 DNA reads as TGTGCCAGCAGCTTAGGACGGGACTACTCTGGAAACACCATATATTTT. Encoded protein: CASSLGRDYSGNTIYF.